These 11 T cell receptor beta chains originate from one sample sequenced in a study of T cells in Graves' hyperthyroidism and ophthalmopathy. Researchers amplified the TCR beta CDR3 regions from RNA transcripts. RT-PCR in the first round (using the HTBI primer set) targeted the TCR CDR3. TCRdb ran MiXCR on the multiplex PCR reads and lists one entry per CDR3 protein. Of about 620,000 distinct CDR3 sequences listed, roughly 17% are singletons. Sequencing was done on a sample of blood. The receptors were sampled from a woman aged 30 to 39 with Graves' hyperthyroidism.

This clonotype has ten or more counts. The chain links TRBV11-3 to TRBJ2-1; TRBD2 is a possible D gene (6 bases). Per germline, CDR1 SGHNT and CDR2 YENEEA. V was clipped by 7 bases and J by 1 base, with 20 bases between them. This CDR3 is 17 amino acids long. CDR3 coding DNA: TGTGCCAGCACCCCGCGGGGTAGGGTATTGTCCTACAATGAGCAGTTCTTC. Protein sequence: CASTPRGRVLSYNEQFF.

This clonotype was picked up many times. A junction boundary mismatches the germline segment, possibly from a read error. The chain combines TRBV2 with TRBJ2-3; D uncertain. The V gene's germline CDR1 is SNHLY and CDR2 FYNNEI. The CDR3 totals 12 residues. The CDR3, as DNA: TGCGCCAGCAGCTGGGGTACAGATACGCAGTATTTT. Translation gives CASSWGTDTQYF.

A note on this clonotype: One base away lies a much larger clone, so this may be a sequencing read error. This chain uses TRBV2 with TRBJ2-7; D is possibly TRBD1 (6 bases). Trimming removed 3 bases at V and 2 bases at J, with 11 bases between. The length of the CDR3 is 14 residues. CDR1 and CDR2 from the germline V gene are SNHLY and FYNNEI. The CDR3 sequence: CASSDGAGAYEQYF. CDR3 bases: TGTGCCAGCAGTGATGGGGCAGGGGCCTACGAGCAGTACTTC. Full variable domain (missing parts from reference TRBV2 and TRBJ2-7): EPEVTQTPSHQVTQMGQEVILRCVPISNHLYFYWYRQILGQKVEFLVSFYNNEISEKSEIFDDQFSVERPDGSNFTLKIRSTKLEDSAMYFCASSDGAGAYEQYFGPGTRLTVT.

This clonotype was seen many times. The chain couples TRBV29-1 to TRBJ2-5, with D perhaps matching TRBD2 (6 bases). Germline CDR1 SQVTM, CDR2 ANQGSEA. The CDR3 covers 12 residues. V was pared by 6 bases and J by 5 bases, with 13 bases between. The CDR3 DNA reads TGCAGCGTCTCGGGAGTATTCGAGACCCAGTACTTC. Protein: CSVSGVFETQYF.

Ten or more counts support this clonotype. V gene TRBV28 combines with J gene TRBJ1-1; 7 nucleotides match TRBD1. Germline assignment: CDR1 MDHEN and CDR2 SYDVKM. The CDR3 is 13 residues long. V dropped 6 bases and J dropped 8; count of bases not matched to a gene: 9. The CDR3 sequence: CASRPEDRHEAFF. CDR3 DNA sequence: TGTGCCAGCAGACCCGAGGACAGGCACGAAGCTTTCTTT.

A remark on this clonotype: A much larger clone lies a single base off, so this may be a read error. The chain employs TRBV7-6 and TRBJ2-1; the match to TRBD2 covers 7 bases. The last part of the DNA fits TRBJ2-7 better; the J call may be wrong. CDR1 SGHVS and CDR2 FNYEAQ come from the germline V gene. The length of the CDR3 is 14 residues. This CDR3 reads CASSPLASNNEQYF. The CDR3 coding sequence is TGTGCCAGCAGCCCACTAGCGAGTAACAATGAGCAGTACTTC.

This clonotype was counted only a few times. The V and J genes are TRBV5-1 and TRBJ2-5; 8 nucleotides align to TRBD2. The germline V gene has CDR1 SGHRS and CDR2 YFSETQ. CDR3 size: 15 residues. J lost 5 bases, V lost 0 bases, and 6 bases had no gene match. Here the CDR3 reads CASSLEPGGWETQYF. CDR3 sequence (DNA): TGCGCCAGCAGCTTGGAACCGGGAGGGTGGGAGACCCAGTACTTC.

CDR3 amino acids: CASSSDRRETQYF. CDR3 bases: TGTGCCAGCAGCTCGGACAGACGAGAGACCCAGTACTTC. The chain links TRBV11-2 to TRBJ2-5; D is possibly TRBD1 (6 bases). Germline V gene sequence: CDR1 SGHAT, CDR2 FQNNGV. This CDR3 has 13 residues. Trimming removed 4 bases from V and 4 bases from J, with 10 bases in between. The full variable domain, completed using reference TRBV11-2 and TRBJ2-5, is EAGVAQSPRYKIIEKRQSVAFWCNPISGHATLYWYQQILGQGPKLLIQFQNNGVVDDSQLPKDRFSAERLKGVDSTLKIQPAKLEDSAVYLCASSSDRRETQYFGPGTRLLVL.

The gene calls are TRBV7-6 and TRBJ2-5, with D unclear. Germline V gene lookup returns CDR1 SGHVS and CDR2 FNYEAQ. Trimming removed 1 base from V and 3 bases from J, with 15 bases in between. CDR3 length equals 16 residues. The CDR3 loop is CASSLEVGWGEETQYF. In DNA form, the CDR3 reads TGTGCCAGCAGCTTAGAAGTTGGGTGGGGTGAAGAGACCCAGTACTTC.

Of note for this clonotype: This clone may be a read error of a much larger clone one base away. Likely a read error: the CDR3 ends without its conserved phenylalanine or tryptophan. This chain links TRBV9 with TRBJ2-7, with 7 nucleotides matching TRBD1. Trimming cost V 3 bases and J 6 bases; bases outside gene matches: 9. Germline loops: CDR1 SGDLS, CDR2 YYNGEE. The CDR3 length is 14 residues. The chain's CDR3 is CASSATGSATEQYL. CDR3 coding DNA: TGTGCCAGCAGCGCGACAGGGAGCGCTACCGAGCAGTACCTC.

This clonotype has a count of ten or more. The J gene is TRBJ2-5, the V gene TRBV11-1, with TRBD2 matching over 11 bases. The germline gives CDR1 SGHAT, CDR2 FQDESV (reference sequence). J gave up 2 bases and V 2 bases, and 4 bases lay outside the gene matches. This CDR3 is built from 16 residues. CDR3 region: CASSLTSGRIQETQYF. The CDR3 region has the DNA TGTGCCAGCAGCTTAACTAGCGGGAGAATTCAAGAGACCCAGTACTTC.